This T cell receptor (beta chain) was retrieved from a study of vaccination and CD4 T cells after COVID-19. Turning to the study itself: At a median around 100 days (range 35 to 161) after diagnosis, post-COVID samples were drawn. Control cultures were given a CEFX pool, an HIV-1 Nef pool, or no peptide.

Study-level points and caveats: Spike mono-reactivity was shown by 304 of 307 vaccine-specific clones in convalescent patients.

The germline V gene has CDR1 MNHEY and CDR2 SMNVEV (reference sequence). The CDR3 runs 13 residues. V was trimmed by 4 bases and J by 1 base, leaving 7 bases between them. Sequenced with the Oncomine TCR Beta short-read assay was DNA taken from cultured CD4+ T cells. TCRdb reanalysed the PCR reads using MiXCR and keeps one entry per CDR3 protein. The sample holds approximately 10,000 distinct CDR3 sequences, about 57% seen once. As to this clonotype: Its antigen is unidentified.

The sample's treatment: roughly nine-day PBMC culture with coronavirus spike peptide pools or control peptides (ViraFEST assay). Peptide pools at approximately 9.9 ug/ml and IL-2 at around 10 IU/ml were added to cultures of 2 million or so PBMCs per well. Sequencing was carried out using CD4+ T cells from blood, cultured in vitro. The receptor's source is a human donor who had recovered from COVID-19. The J gene is TRBJ1-1, the V gene TRBV27; D not resolved. The chain's CDR3 is CASSYRANTEAFF. CDR3 in DNA: TGTGCCAGCAGTTACCGAGCGAACACTGAAGCTTTCTTT.